This T cell receptor beta chain was sequenced for a study of T-cell memory formation after mild COVID-19 (dated by TCRdb to about 2021). General notes on the study: Most TCR sequence clusters were specific to one of the two donors. Longitudinal TCRalpha and TCRbeta repertoire sequencing tracked T-cell clones expanding and contracting after mild COVID-19 in a couple of donors. The cohort was made up of two young adult volunteers, one female and one male, who were previously healthy. The research as a whole found: Contracting CD4+ clones appeared mostly in the CM and EM memory subsets, whereas CD8+ clones were enriched in EMRA. The study included only two mild cases, and larger cohorts that include severe cases with pre-infection samples were judged to be necessary. The detection of some responding clones in pre-infection memory suggests that pre-existing cross-reactive memory T cells joined the SARS-CoV-2 response. Clones contracting from day 15 to 85 had balanced CD4/CD8 phenotypes, while a second wave expanding from day 15 to 37 was biased towards CD4+. Whether the second-wave clones peaking on day 37 were SARS-CoV-2 specific was not confirmed.

Notes on this clonotype: There is no known antigen for this receptor. No much larger clonotype is one base removed from it; base qualities were not supplied.

Ficoll-Paque density gradient centrifugation was the method used to isolate PBMCs. V loses 1 base of germline sequence and J loses 5 bases, and the interval between the two ends is 15 bases. The cysteine opens and the phenylalanine closes a CDR3 of 15 amino acids. The kept DNA is CDR3 alone, 45 bases in frame from the first base. The germline V gene sets CDR1 to SGDLS and CDR2 to YYNGEE. Sequencing instrument: Illumina NovaSeq 6000. TCRalpha and TCRbeta cDNA libraries were built by 5'RACE with constant-segment primers, adding sample barcodes and unique molecular identifiers. RNA was extracted from every sample with Trizol reagent. Library amplification was performed in two PCR steps, and a second sample barcode and Illumina TruSeq adapters were introduced in the second step. The libraries were sequenced on an Illumina NovaSeq using 2 x 150 bp paired-end reads. As for how the authors treated the data: Reads were demultiplexed and collapsed into UMI-guided consensus sequences with migec v1.2.7. Using mixcr v2.1.11, the UMI consensuses were aligned to TRA and TRB V and J templates and assembled into clonotypes. Expanded or contracted clonotypes were those called significant by both edgeR and NoisET, with noise models trained on biological replicates. For edgeR calls, the cutoffs were a false discovery rate-adjusted p below 0.01 and a log2 fold-change threshold of 1. As an exploratory analysis of dynamics, max-normalized trajectories of the 1000 most abundant clonotypes were examined with PCA combined with hierarchical clustering. Each responding clone was given a CD4 or CD8 phenotype based on the CD4+ and CD8+ repertoires, which had been sequenced separately. TCRdb passed the public sequencing reads through fastp at Q25 and MiXCR, retaining productive beta sequences. Each record represents a unique CDR3 protein, reported with the most common genes and DNA among its rows. The V and J calls, along with clone size, are taken from TCRdb and not from the paper's own processing. This sample holds hundreds of thousands of distinct CDR3 sequences; approximately 14% were observed only once. The ten largest make up around a fifth of the sample.

Sequencing was carried out using PBMCs or a T cell subset sorted from them (not recorded which). This sequence uses TRBV9 and TRBJ2-5; TRBD2 is a weak D gene call, 5 bases matching. The clonotype comes from a man between 18 and 35 years old who had mild COVID-19 (a few samples of this study predate the infection). The sample titles of this study are shuffled in the database, so cell type and time point are left out; the donor was told from shared clones. CDR3 region: CASSVMSGFYETQYF. The DNA sequence is TGTGCCAGCAGCGTAATGTCGGGGTTTTACGAGACCCAGTACTTC.